This T cell receptor (beta chain) comes out of a study of T cell changes during pregnancy in multiple sclerosis (dated by TCRdb to about 2019). Study-level background: The study examined how the T cell repertoire changed over the course of pregnancy in women with multiple sclerosis.

As to this clone: Its cognate antigen has yet to be identified. No base-level quality is on record; no much larger clone is a single base apart.

The library was made by the immunoSEQ multiplex PCR assay. As stored in TCRdb, this immuneACCESS dataset retains in-frame rearrangements with V and J assigned. A fraction of the clones does not appear; measured against another copy, unresolved V genes explain less than half of the discrepancy, and the remainder lacks a known reason. The table for this sample lists about 94,000 clones; over 90% of them were counted only once. 0.84% of the sample lies in the top ten. CDR1 and CDR2, looked up from the germline V gene (reference sequence), are PRHDT and FYEKMQ. The CDR3 measures 13 amino acids from cysteine to phenylalanine. Just CDR3 DNA is preserved here, 39 bases in frame from base 1. Deletion took 5 bases off V and 2 bases off J, with a span of 6 bases between the germline ends.

Sequences were derived from peripheral blood, sampled in the third trimester of pregnancy. The chain couples TRBV13 to TRBJ2-2, with no D gene named confidently. The clonotype was recovered from a female donor with multiple sclerosis, enrolled in a pregnancy study. This receptor has the CDR3 CASSPGNTGELFF. Here is the DNA: TGTGCCAGCAGCCCAGGAAACACCGGGGAGCTGTTTTTT.